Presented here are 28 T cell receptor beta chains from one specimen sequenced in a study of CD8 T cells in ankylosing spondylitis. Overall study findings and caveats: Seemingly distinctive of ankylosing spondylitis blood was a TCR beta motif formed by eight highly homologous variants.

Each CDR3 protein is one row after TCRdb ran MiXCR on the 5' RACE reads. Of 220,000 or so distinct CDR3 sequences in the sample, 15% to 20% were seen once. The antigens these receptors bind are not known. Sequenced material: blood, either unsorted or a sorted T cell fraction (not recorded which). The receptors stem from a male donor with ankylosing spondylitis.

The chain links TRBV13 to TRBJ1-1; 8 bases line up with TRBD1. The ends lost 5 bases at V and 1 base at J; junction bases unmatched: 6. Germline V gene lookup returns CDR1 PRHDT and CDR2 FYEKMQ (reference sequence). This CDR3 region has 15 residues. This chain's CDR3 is CASSHGQGSNTEAFF. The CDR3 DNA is TGTGCCAGCAGCCATGGACAGGGTTCGAACACTGAAGCTTTCTTT.

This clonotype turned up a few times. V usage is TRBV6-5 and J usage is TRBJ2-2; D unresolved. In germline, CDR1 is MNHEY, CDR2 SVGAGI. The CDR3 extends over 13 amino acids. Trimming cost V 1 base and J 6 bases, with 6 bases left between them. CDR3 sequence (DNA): TGTGCCAGCAGTTACTATTCAGCCGGGGAGCTGTTTTTT. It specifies CASSYYSAGELFF.

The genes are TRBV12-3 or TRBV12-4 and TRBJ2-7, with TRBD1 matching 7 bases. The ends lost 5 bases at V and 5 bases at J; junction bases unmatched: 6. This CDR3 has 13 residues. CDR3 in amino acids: CASSTTGVNEQYF. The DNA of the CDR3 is TGTGCCAGCAGTACCACAGGGGTCAACGAGCAGTACTTC.

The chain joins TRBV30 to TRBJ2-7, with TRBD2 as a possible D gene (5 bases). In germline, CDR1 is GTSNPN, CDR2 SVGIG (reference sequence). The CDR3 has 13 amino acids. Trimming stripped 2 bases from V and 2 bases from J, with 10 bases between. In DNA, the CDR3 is TGTGCCTGGAGTCGGGAAGCACCCTACGAGCAGTACTTC. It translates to CAWSREAPYEQYF.

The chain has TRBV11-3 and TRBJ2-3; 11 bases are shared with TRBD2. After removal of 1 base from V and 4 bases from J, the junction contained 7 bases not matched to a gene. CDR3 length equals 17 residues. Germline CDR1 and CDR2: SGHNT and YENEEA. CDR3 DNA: TGTGCCAGCAGCTTAGGACTAGCGGGGATCTGGGCAGATACGCAGTATTTT. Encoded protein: CASSLGLAGIWADTQYF.

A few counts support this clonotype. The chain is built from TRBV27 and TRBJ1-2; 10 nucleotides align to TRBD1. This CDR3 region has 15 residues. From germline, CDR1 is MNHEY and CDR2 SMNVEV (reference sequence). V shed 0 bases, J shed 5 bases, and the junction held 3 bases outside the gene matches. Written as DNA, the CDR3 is TGTGCCAGCAGTTTATCGGGGACAGGGGAGTATGGCTACACCTTC. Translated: CASSLSGTGEYGYTF.

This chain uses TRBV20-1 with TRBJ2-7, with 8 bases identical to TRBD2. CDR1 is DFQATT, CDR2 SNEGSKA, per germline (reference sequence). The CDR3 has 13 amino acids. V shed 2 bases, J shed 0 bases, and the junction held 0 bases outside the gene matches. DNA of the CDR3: TGCAGTGCTAGAAGCGGGAGCTCCTACGAGCAGTACTTC. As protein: CSARSGSSYEQYF.

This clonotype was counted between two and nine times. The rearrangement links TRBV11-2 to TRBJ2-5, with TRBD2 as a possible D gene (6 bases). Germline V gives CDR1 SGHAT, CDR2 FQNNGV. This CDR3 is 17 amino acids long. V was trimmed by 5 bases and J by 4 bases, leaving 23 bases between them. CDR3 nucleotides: TGTGCCAGCAGCATTTCCGACTGGGGGGAGCAGGGAGAGACCCAGTACTTC. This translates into CASSISDWGEQGETQYF. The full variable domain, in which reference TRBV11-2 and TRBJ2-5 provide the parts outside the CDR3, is EAGVAQSPRYKIIEKRQSVAFWCNPISGHATLYWYQQILGQGPKLLIQFQNNGVVDDSQLPKDRFSAERLKGVDSTLKIQPAKLEDSAVYLCASSISDWGEQGETQYFGPGTRLLVL.

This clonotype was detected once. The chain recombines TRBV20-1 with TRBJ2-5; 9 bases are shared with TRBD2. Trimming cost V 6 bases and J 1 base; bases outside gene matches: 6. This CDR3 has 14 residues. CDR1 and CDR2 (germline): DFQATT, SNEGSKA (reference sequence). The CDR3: CSARGGGAQETQYF. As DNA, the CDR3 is TGCAGTGCGAGGGGCGGGGGGGCCCAAGAGACCCAGTACTTC.

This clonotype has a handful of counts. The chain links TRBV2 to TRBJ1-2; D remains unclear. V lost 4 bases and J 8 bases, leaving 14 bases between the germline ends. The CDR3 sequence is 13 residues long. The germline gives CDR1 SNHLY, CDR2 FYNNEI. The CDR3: CASSVWQALGYTF. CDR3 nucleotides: TGTGCCAGCAGTGTCTGGCAGGCCCTGGGCTACACCTTC.

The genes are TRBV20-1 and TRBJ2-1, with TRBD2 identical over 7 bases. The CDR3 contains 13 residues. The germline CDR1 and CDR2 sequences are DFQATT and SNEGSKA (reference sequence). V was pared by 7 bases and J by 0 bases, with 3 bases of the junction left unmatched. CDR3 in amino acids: CSGAGLSYNEQFF. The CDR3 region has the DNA TGCAGTGGAGCGGGGCTCTCCTACAATGAGCAGTTCTTC.

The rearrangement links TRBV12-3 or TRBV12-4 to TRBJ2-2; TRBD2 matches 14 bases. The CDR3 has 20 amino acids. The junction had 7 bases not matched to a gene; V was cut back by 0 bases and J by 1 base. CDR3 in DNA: TGTGCCAGCAGTTTAGCTTTTGGACTAGCGGGAGGATTGAACACCGGGGAGCTGTTTTTT. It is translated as CASSLAFGLAGGLNTGELFF.

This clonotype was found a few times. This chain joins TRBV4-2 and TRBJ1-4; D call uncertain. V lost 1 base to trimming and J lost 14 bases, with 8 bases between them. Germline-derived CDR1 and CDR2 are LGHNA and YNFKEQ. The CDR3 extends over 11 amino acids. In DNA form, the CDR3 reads TGTGCCAGCAGCCAAGGAGAGGTCCTGTTTTTT. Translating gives CASSQGEVLFF.

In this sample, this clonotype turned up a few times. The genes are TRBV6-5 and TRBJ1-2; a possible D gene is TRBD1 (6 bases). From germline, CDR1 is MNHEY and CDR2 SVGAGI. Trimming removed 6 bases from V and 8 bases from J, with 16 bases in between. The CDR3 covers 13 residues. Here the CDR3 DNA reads TGTGCCAGCAGCTACGGGACATCCGAGGGCTACACCTTC. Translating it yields CASSYGTSEGYTF.

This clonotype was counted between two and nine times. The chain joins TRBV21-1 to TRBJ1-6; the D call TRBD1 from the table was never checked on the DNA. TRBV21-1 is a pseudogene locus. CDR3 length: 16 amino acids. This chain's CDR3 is CASSRAGQDTNSPLHF. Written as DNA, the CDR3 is TGTGCCAGCAGCAGAGCGGGACAGGACACTAATTCACCCCTCCACTTT.

The CDR3, as DNA: TGCAGTGCTGGAGGGGGGACAGCAAACACTGAAGCTTTCTTT. This encodes CSAGGGTANTEAFF. The chain combines TRBV20-1 with TRBJ1-1; 7 bases match TRBD1. V lost 5 bases, J lost 2 bases, and 8 bases stayed unmatched. The CDR3 is 14 residues long. CDR1 is DFQATT and CDR2 is SNEGSKA in the germline V gene (reference sequence).

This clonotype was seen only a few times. In DNA, the CDR3 is TGCAGCGTTGAATTAAGAGGTGGCGAGCAGTACTTC. This codes for CSVELRGGEQYF. The gene calls are TRBV29-1 and TRBJ2-7, with no clear D. V lost 2 bases to trimming and J lost 6 bases, with 11 bases between them. The CDR3 totals 12 residues. Germline lookup yields CDR1 SQVTM and CDR2 ANQGSEA.

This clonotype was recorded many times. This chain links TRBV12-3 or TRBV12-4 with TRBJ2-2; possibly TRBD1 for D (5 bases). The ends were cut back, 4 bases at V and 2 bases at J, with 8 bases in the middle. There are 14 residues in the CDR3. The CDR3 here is CASSWGLNTGELFF. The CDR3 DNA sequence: TGTGCCAGCAGTTGGGGCCTAAACACCGGGGAGCTGTTTTTT.

CDR3 region: CASSRPRQGAFF. The CDR3, as DNA: TGTGCCAGTAGTAGGCCACGCCAAGGGGCTTTCTTT. The chain recombines TRBV19 with TRBJ1-1; no clear D gene. The germline V gene encodes CDR1 LNHDA and CDR2 SQIVND (reference sequence). Trimming stripped 4 bases from V and 11 bases from J, with 14 bases between. The CDR3 loop spans 12 amino acids.

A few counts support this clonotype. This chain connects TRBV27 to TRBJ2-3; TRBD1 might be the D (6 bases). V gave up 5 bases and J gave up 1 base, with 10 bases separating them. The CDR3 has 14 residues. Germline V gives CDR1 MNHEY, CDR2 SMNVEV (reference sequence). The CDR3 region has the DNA TGTGCCAGCAGTACAGGGCTTCGCACAGATACGCAGTATTTT. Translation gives CASSTGLRTDTQYF.

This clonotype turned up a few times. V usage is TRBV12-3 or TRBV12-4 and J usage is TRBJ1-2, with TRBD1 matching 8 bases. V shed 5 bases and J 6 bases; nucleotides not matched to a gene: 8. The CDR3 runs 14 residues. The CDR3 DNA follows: TGTGCCAGCAGTCCAGGGGGCCGGAGGAATGGCTACACCTTC. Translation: CASSPGGRRNGYTF.

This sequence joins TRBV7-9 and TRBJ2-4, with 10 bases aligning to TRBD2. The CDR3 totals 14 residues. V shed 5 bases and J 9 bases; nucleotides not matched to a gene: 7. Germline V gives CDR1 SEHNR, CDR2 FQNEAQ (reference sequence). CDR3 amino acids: CASSELAGRGIQYF. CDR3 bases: TGTGCCAGCAGCGAACTAGCGGGAAGGGGCATTCAGTACTTC. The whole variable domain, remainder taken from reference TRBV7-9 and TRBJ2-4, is DTGVSQNPRHKITKRGQNVTFRCDPISEHNRLYWYRQTLGQGPEFLTYFQNEAQLEKSRLLSDRFSAERPKGSFSTLEIQRTEQGDSAMYLCASSELAGRGIQYFGAGTRLSVL.

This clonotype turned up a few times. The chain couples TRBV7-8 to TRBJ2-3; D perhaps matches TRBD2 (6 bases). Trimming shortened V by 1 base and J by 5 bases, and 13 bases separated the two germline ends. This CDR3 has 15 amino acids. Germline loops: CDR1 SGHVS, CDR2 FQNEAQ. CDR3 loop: CASSLVGGGGDTQYF. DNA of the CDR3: TGTGCCAGCAGCTTAGTGGGGGGAGGAGGAGATACGCAGTATTTT.

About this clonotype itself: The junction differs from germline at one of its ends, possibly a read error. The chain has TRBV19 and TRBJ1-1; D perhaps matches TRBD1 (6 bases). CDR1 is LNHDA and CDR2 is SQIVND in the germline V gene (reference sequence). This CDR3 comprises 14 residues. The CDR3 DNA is TGTGCCTGTAGTTTGGGACAAGCGAACACTGAAGCTTTCTTT. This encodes CACSLGQANTEAFF.

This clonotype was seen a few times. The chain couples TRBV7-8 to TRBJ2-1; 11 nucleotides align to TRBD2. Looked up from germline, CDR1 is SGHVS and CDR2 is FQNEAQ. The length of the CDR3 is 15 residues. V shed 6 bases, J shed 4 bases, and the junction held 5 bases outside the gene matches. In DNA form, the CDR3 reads TGTGCCAGCAGGCCCGGGACTAGCGGATACAATGAGCAGTTCTTC. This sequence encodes CASRPGTSGYNEQFF.

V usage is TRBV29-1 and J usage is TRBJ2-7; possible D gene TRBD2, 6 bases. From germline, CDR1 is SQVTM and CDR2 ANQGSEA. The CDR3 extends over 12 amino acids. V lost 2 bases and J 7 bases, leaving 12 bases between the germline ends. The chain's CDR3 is CSVEFPGGEQYF. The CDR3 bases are TGCAGCGTTGAATTCCCCGGAGGGGAGCAGTACTTC.

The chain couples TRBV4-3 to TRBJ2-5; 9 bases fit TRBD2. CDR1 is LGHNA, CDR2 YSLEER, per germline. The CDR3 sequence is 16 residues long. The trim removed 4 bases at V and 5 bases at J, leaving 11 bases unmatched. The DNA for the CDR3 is TGCGCCAGCAGCCGGATAGCGGGAGACCCCGGGGAGACCCAGTACTTC. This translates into CASSRIAGDPGETQYF.

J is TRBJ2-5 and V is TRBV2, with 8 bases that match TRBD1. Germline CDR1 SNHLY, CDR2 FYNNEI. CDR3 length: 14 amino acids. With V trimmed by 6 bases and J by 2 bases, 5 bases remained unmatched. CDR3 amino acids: CASRVTGAQETQYF. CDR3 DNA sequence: TGTGCCAGCAGGGTGACAGGGGCGCAAGAGACCCAGTACTTC.